This entry is about one TCR beta chain. This clonotype was seen a few times. There is no known antigen for this receptor. One base away there is no much larger clone; base qualities are not given. These data are taken from a study of T cells in Graves' hyperthyroidism and ophthalmopathy (dated by TCRdb to about 2019). In terms of the full investigation: Peripheral blood samples were taken at initial diagnosis, before any treatment was given. To identify distinguishing TCR V-J signatures, a discovery cohort of around 98 patients was used, comprising 43 with Graves' ophthalmopathy and around 57 with stable Graves' hyperthyroidism. Prospective prediction of ophthalmopathy was tested in an independent validation cohort consisting of 18 to 20 hyperthyroidism patients and 15 or so patients who later progressed to ophthalmopathy. For training and testing, the approximately 97 patients in the discovery cohort were randomly divided in a 7:3 ratio. In addition, the study compared T-cell repertoires in thyroid tissue and in blood from several Graves' hyperthyroidism patients. Following sampling, methimazole starting at 30 mg daily was given to hyperthyroidism patients, and high-dose intravenous methylprednisolone was given to ophthalmopathy patients. The paper reports TCR Vbeta CDR3 sequencing of some 140 peripheral blood samples: 43 ophthalmopathy, fewer than 80 hyperthyroidism and about 17 progressor patients. Study-wide conclusions, independent of this receptor: Most expanded thyroid clonotypes (frequency above 0.001) were also found in blood, which suggests that blood repertoires may mirror thyroid immune responses. Ophthalmopathy was separated from stable hyperthyroidism by a 13 V-J signature model, with roughly 88% sensitivity and approximately 81% specificity obtained in cross-validation and 80%/75% obtained in testing. In validation, the model predicted progression to ophthalmopathy with 55% to 71% sensitivity and roughly 75% specificity, a median of around 6.6 months before onset. No statistical method was used to set the sample size in advance, and investigators knew the group allocation.

The germline V gene yields SGHRS for CDR1 and YFSETQ for CDR2. Deletion took 4 bases off V and 2 bases off J, with a span of 13 bases between the germline ends. Inclusive of the bounding cysteine and phenylalanine, the CDR3 is 14 residues long. The read is trimmed to its CDR3 DNA, 42 bases read in frame from base 1. Stable Graves' hyperthyroidism was defined as the absence of progression to ophthalmopathy over 18 months of follow-up. Hyperthyroidism patients were newly diagnosed, had a disease duration of under 2 months, and were aged 18 to 65 years. The study excluded patients with uncontrolled infections, other autoimmune diseases, pregnancy or lactation. Diagnoses were based on clinical symptoms, serum thyroxine and TRAb, thyroid ultrasound and orbital computed tomography. Ficoll-Paque density gradient centrifugation was used to isolate PBMCs from about 10 ml of fresh peripheral blood. Total RNA was extracted using Trizol reagent, and RNA quality was assessed on an Agilent 2100 Bioanalyzer.

The TCR beta CDR3 regions were amplified from RNA transcripts. The TCR CDR3 was subjected to a first round of RT-PCR using the HTBI primer set and the Qiagen OneStep RT-PCR kit. The libraries were constructed in a second round of multiplex PCR and then size-selected and purified. The libraries were sequenced on an Illumina HiSeq2000 using paired-end 100 bp reads. Per the source publication's procedure: Raw data were processed with SOAPnuke, discarding reads with adapters, uncalled bases, mean Phred below 15, or no exact constant-primer or identifier match. High-quality paired reads were merged with COPE v1.2.5, and unique nucleotide sequences were defined as clonotypes. MiTCR v1.1 was used to align clonotypes to the IMGT TRBV, TRBD and TRBJ reference segments. Only V-J combinations with frequency above 0.0001, covering 99.2% of repertoires, were analysed. The TCS score was defined as the ratio of F50 (clonal expansion) to E x V (chaos), calculated using BLOSUM62-based TCRdist between CDR3 peptides within each V-J. Welch's t-statistics and random forest reduced approximately 520 V-J features to 10 to 15, which were used in a naive Bayes classifier (R e1071). Starting from the raw public reads, TCRdb applied fastp trimming at Q25, assembled clones with MiXCR and retained in-frame beta chains. Rows are unified per CDR3 protein, each entry keeping the most common DNA and genes. For this entry, the V and J calls and clone size follow TCRdb and not the study's own pipeline. This sample comprises 200,000 to 250,000 distinct CDR3 sequences, under 20% of them detected only once. The ten biggest clones cover approximately 50% of the sample.

Here the chain combines TRBV5-1 and TRBJ2-7; the D gene is not confidently resolved. The TCR originated in a man over 45 with Graves' hyperthyroidism. Material for sequencing was blood. DNA sequence: TGCGCCAGCAGCCCCAACAATGGGGCCTACGAGCAGTACTTC. Its product reads: CASSPNNGAYEQYF.